These 26 T cell receptor beta chains share one sample of origin, sequenced in a study of beta chain features in type 1 diabetes. Expressed TCRB transcripts were sequenced because the entire RNA isolate underwent reverse transcription. Here immunoSEQ multiplex PCR was the method, and the copy in TCRdb shows in-frame clones only, minus some. The sample records under 500,000 clones, roughly 30% being singletons. Sequenced: naive CD4+ T cells from blood. The receptors stem from a man younger than 30 in good health.

The rearrangement links TRBV30 to TRBJ1-3, with 8 bases lining up with TRBD1. CDR1 is GTSNPN, CDR2 SVGIG, per germline (reference sequence). V lost 3 bases, J lost 8 bases, and 21 bases stayed unmatched. There are 18 residues in the CDR3. The CDR3 reads CAWSVDGPGRGQADTIYF. CDR3 coding DNA: TGTGCCTGGAGCGTAGACGGGCCTGGGCGGGGACAGGCGGACACCATATATTTT.

The chain recombines TRBV9 with TRBJ2-5; 11 nucleotides match TRBD2. J gave up 4 bases and V 3 bases, and 2 bases lay outside the gene matches. CDR1 is SGDLS, CDR2 YYNGEE, per germline. The CDR3 is 14 residues long. CDR3 sequence reads: CASSGSGRAETQYF. CDR3 coding DNA: TGTGCCAGCAGCGGTAGCGGGAGGGCAGAGACCCAGTACTTC.

Here the CDR3 DNA reads TGTGCCAGTAGGAAGACAGGGAAGCGCGACGAGCAGTACTTC. Its protein is CASRKTGKRDEQYF. This sequence joins TRBV19 and TRBJ2-7; 7 bases are a match to TRBD1. CDR1 LNHDA and CDR2 SQIVND come from the germline V gene (reference sequence). CDR3 length: 14 residues. V lost 6 bases to trimming and J lost 5 bases; unmatched junction nucleotides: 10.

The rearrangement uses TRBV30 and TRBJ2-2, with D hard to call. CDR3 length equals 14 residues. Deletions cut 2 bases from V and 2 bases from J, with 9 bases between. Germline V lookup: CDR1 GTSNPN, CDR2 SVGIG (reference sequence). CDR3 in amino acids: CAWSRRVNTGELFF. The CDR3 region has the DNA TGTGCCTGGAGTCGCAGAGTTAACACCGGGGAGCTGTTTTTT.

The rearrangement links TRBV9 to TRBJ2-1, with 8 bases matching TRBD2. V shed 4 bases and J 5 bases; nucleotides not matched to a gene: 8. Looked up from germline, CDR1 is SGDLS and CDR2 is YYNGEE. CDR3 length: 15 amino acids. CDR3 coding DNA: TGTGCCAGCAGCCCGCGACTAGCGCGAGACAATGAGCAGTTCTTC. Translated: CASSPRLARDNEQFF.

This clone came up a few times. The chain is built from TRBV7-8 and TRBJ2-3, with 8 bases matching TRBD2. The length of the CDR3 is 15 residues. J lost 6 bases, V lost 5 bases, and 10 bases had no gene match. Germline V lookup: CDR1 SGHVS, CDR2 FQNEAQ. CDR3 in amino acids: CASSPGRVGLDTQYF. Here the CDR3 DNA reads TGTGCCAGCAGCCCCGGGAGGGTGGGATTGGATACGCAGTATTTT.

This clone was detected only a few times. Germline and junction disagree at one end, which may indicate a read error. The rearrangement uses TRBV29-1 and TRBJ1-1; no definite D call. Per the germline V gene, CDR1 is SQVTM and CDR2 is ANQGSEA. There are 13 residues in the CDR3. The CDR3 reads CSVERVLKTEAFF. The DNA for the CDR3 is TGCAGCGTTGAAAGGGTCCTGAAAACTGAAGCTTTCTTT.

There are a few counts of this clone. The chain is built from TRBV25-1 and TRBJ2-1; maybe TRBD1 (6 bases). Germline CDR1 MGHDK, CDR2 SYGVNS. The CDR3 sequence is 16 residues long. V was clipped by 0 bases and J by 9 bases, with 18 bases between them. CDR3 bases: TGTGCCAGCAGTGAATATAGCAGGGGAAGTTACGGTGAGCAGTTCTTC. As protein: CASSEYSRGSYGEQFF.

There are a few counts of this clone. The V gene is TRBV6-5, the J gene TRBJ2-7; no definite D call. The CDR3 runs 14 residues. From germline, CDR1 is MNHEY and CDR2 SVGAGI. Trimming shortened V by 2 bases and J by 0 bases, and 8 bases separated the two germline ends. This CDR3 is CASSYKPDSYEQYF. CDR3 bases: TGTGCCAGCAGTTACAAGCCGGACTCCTACGAGCAGTACTTC.

This chain joins TRBV10-3 and TRBJ2-1; TRBD1 or TRBD2 may be the D gene (5 bases each). The CDR3 sequence is 13 residues long. From germline, CDR1 is ENHRY and CDR2 SYGVKD. Trimming cost V 9 bases and J 10 bases, with 19 bases left between them. As DNA, the CDR3 is TGTGCCATAACCGGGACCCCCCAGACGGAGCAGTTCTTC. Amino acid sequence: CAITGTPQTEQFF.

This chain links TRBV7-2 with TRBJ1-2; D ambiguous. The CDR3 sequence is 13 residues long. The germline V and J ends were trimmed by 6 bases and 2 bases, with 10 bases remaining between them. From germline, CDR1 is SGHTA and CDR2 FQGNSA. The CDR3 loop is CASRMRENYGYTF. The DNA of the CDR3 is TGTGCCAGCAGGATGAGGGAAAACTATGGCTACACCTTC.

CDR3 residues: CASRQTPKEFF. The CDR3 region has the DNA TGTGCCAGCAGGCAAACTCCAAAGGAGTTCTTC. The chain links TRBV28 to TRBJ2-1, with no clear D. The germline CDR1 and CDR2 sequences are MDHEN and SYDVKM. The CDR3 is 11 residues long. Trimming shortened V by 6 bases and J by 14 bases, and 14 bases separated the two germline ends.

The V gene is TRBV30, the J gene TRBJ1-5; tentatively, D is TRBD1 (5 bases). Trimming pared 1 base from V and 3 bases from J, leaving 7 bases between. The germline V gene encodes CDR1 GTSNPN and CDR2 SVGIG (reference sequence). The CDR3 spans 13 residues. CDR3 in DNA: TGTGCCTGGAGTGCGGACAACAATCAGCCCCAGCATTTT. Its protein product is CAWSADNNQPQHF.

The rearrangement joins TRBV30 to TRBJ2-1, with D hard to call. The CDR3 contains 12 residues. V was cut by 2 bases and J by 5 bases, with 7 bases left in between. Germline CDR1 GTSNPN, CDR2 SVGIG (reference sequence). The CDR3 spells CAWSSYNNEQFF. The CDR3 coding sequence is TGTGCCTGGAGTTCTTATAACAATGAGCAGTTCTTC.

The chain joins TRBV29-1 to TRBJ2-2; D tentatively reads TRBD1 or TRBD2 (5 bases each). This CDR3 contains 14 residues. The V end was cut by 3 bases, the J end by 5 bases, with 13 bases between. Germline-derived CDR1 and CDR2 are SQVTM and ANQGSEA. DNA for the CDR3: TGCAGCGTTGAGTTGGGGACGTGGACCGGGGAGCTGTTTTTT. Translation: CSVELGTWTGELFF.

This clone appeared a few times. This sequence joins TRBV9 and TRBJ2-1, with 10 bases aligning to TRBD2. This CDR3 comprises 17 residues. The V and J ends lost 4 bases and 7 bases, in that order; junction bases with no gene match: 14. Germline CDR1 SGDLS, CDR2 YYNGEE. The CDR3 loop reads CASSPRGGLAGVNEQFF. The CDR3 DNA is TGTGCCAGCAGCCCCCGCGGGGGCCTAGCGGGAGTGAATGAGCAGTTCTTC.

This clone was seen only a few times. The J gene is TRBJ2-2, the V gene TRBV6-6, with 15 bases matching TRBD2. The CDR3 runs 16 residues. CDR1 is MNHNY, CDR2 SVGAGI, per germline (reference sequence). Trimming removed 5 bases from V and 6 bases from J; junction bases left unmatched: 4. Here the CDR3 DNA reads TGTGCCAGCAGTCGGACTAGCGGGAGGGGCCCCGGGGAGCTGTTTTTT. This gives the protein CASSRTSGRGPGELFF.

This clone was detected a few times. This chain links TRBV9 with TRBJ1-1; TRBD1 might be the D (5 bases). There are 16 residues in the CDR3. Germline lookup yields CDR1 SGDLS and CDR2 YYNGEE. V lost 0 bases and J 3 bases, leaving 15 bases between the germline ends. CDR3 in DNA: TGTGCCAGCAGCGTAGGAATTGGCAGGGCGTACACTGAAGCTTTCTTT. Protein product: CASSVGIGRAYTEAFF.

A few counts support this clone. V gene TRBV30 combines with J gene TRBJ1-2, with a tentative D call TRBD1 (5 bases). Deletions cut 0 bases from V and 5 bases from J, with 16 bases between. CDR1 and CDR2 from the germline V gene are GTSNPN and SVGIG (reference sequence). The CDR3 extends over 15 amino acids. CDR3 in amino acids: CAWSVTGRGGYGYTF. CDR3 nucleotides: TGTGCCTGGAGTGTTACGGGTAGGGGAGGGTATGGCTACACCTTC.

This clone was counted a few times. The V gene is TRBV29-1, the J gene TRBJ2-3; 9 bases align to TRBD2. Germline CDR1 and CDR2: SQVTM and ANQGSEA. CDR3 length equals 15 residues. Unmatched junction bases numbered 7, after V lost 2 bases and J lost 4 bases. The CDR3 nucleotides read TGCAGCGTTGAAAGAGCGGGAGGTGGCCCAGATACGCAGTATTTT. As protein: CSVERAGGGPDTQYF.

The chain uses TRBV5-1 and TRBJ2-1; 14 nucleotides agree with TRBD2. Germline V gene data show CDR1 as SGHRS and CDR2 as YFSETQ. The CDR3 has 15 residues. V gave up 4 bases and J gave up 8 bases; unmatched junction bases: 5. CDR3 DNA sequence: TGCGCCAGCAGCCCCGGGACTAGCGGGAGAGATGAGCAGTTCTTC. Protein product: CASSPGTSGRDEQFF.

This sequence joins TRBV30 and TRBJ1-2, with 8 bases identical to TRBD1. Germline CDR1 and CDR2: GTSNPN and SVGIG (reference sequence). Germline trimming cut 1 base from V and 3 bases from J; bases unmatched to any gene: 4. The CDR3 runs to 14 residues. Here the CDR3 DNA reads TGTGCCTGGAGTGAGGGACAGGCCCACTATGGCTACACCTTC. Amino acids: CAWSEGQAHYGYTF.

In this sample, this clone turned up a few times. The rearrangement uses TRBV30 and TRBJ1-1; TRBD1 might be the D (5 bases). V shed 1 base and J shed 9 bases, with 18 bases lying between them. Germline-derived CDR1 and CDR2 are GTSNPN and SVGIG (reference sequence). This CDR3 has 14 amino acids. CDR3 loop: CAWSEDWGGRKAFF. The CDR3 bases are TGTGCCTGGAGTGAGGACTGGGGGGGACGAAAAGCTTTCTTT.

This clone has more than one count but fewer than ten. V is TRBV28 and J is TRBJ2-7; 10 positions agree with TRBD1. The CDR3 runs to 16 residues. Germline-derived CDR1 and CDR2 are MDHEN and SYDVKM. V trimming: 2 bases; J trimming: 4 bases; junction bases outside the gene matches: 8. This chain's CDR3 is CASSLGPLGQGYEQYF. In DNA, the CDR3 is TGTGCCAGCAGTTTAGGGCCGTTGGGACAGGGGTACGAGCAGTACTTC.

V usage is TRBV4-2 and J usage is TRBJ1-2; D gene unclear. This CDR3 is 15 amino acids long. Trimming pared 4 bases from V and 1 base from J, leaving 13 bases between. Germline-derived CDR1 and CDR2 are LGHNA and YNFKEQ. Written as DNA, the CDR3 is TGTGCCAGCAGCCGCCCGGCGGGAGATAACTATGGCTACACCTTC. Its translation is CASSRPAGDNYGYTF.

V and J are TRBV15 and TRBJ1-2; D is undetermined. Germline CDR1 reads LNHNV; CDR2 reads YYDKDF (reference sequence). The CDR3 spans 14 residues. The germline V and J ends were trimmed by 3 bases and 4 bases, with 12 bases remaining between them. CDR3: CATSSEATPYGYTF. The CDR3 coding sequence is TGTGCCACCAGCAGTGAGGCGACTCCCTATGGCTACACCTTC.